This T cell receptor (beta chain) was profiled in a study of T-cell reconstitution after alpha-beta-depleted transplantation in children. Preparing the TCRbeta library involved the use of unique molecular identifiers. TCRdb processed the PCR reads anew with MiXCR; each CDR3 protein has one entry. The repertoire holds about 300,000 distinct CDR3 sequences, with 10% as singletons. This clonotype was seen a few times. Its matching antigen is unknown. The germline V and J ends were trimmed by 0 bases and 6 bases, with 9 bases remaining between them. The CDR3 has 13 residues. Study-level points and caveats: One year post-transplant, T-cell counts and diversity were largely derived from T cells produced anew. Reported findings indicate that, about two months after transplant, alpha-beta T cells came from several hundred expanded clones, which were derived from non-depleted graft cells. Certain patients had high TCRbeta diversity at day 60, and it came from recipient T cells and thymic progenitors that survived.

The receptor was isolated from a boy younger than two with acute myeloid leukemia, due to receive a stem cell transplant. J is TRBJ1-2 and V is TRBV5-3; the D is unclear. TRBV5-3 is noted as an ORF with a role that remains uncertain. The sequenced sample was PBMCs, obtained before TCRalphabeta/CD19-depleted stem cell transplant. CDR3 nucleotides: TGTGCCAGAAGCTTGGCGGCGGTAGATGGCTACACCTTC. This codes for CARSLAAVDGYTF.